This TCR beta chain was recorded in a study of PD-L1 blockade in urothelial cancer. Overall study context: Researchers looked at the blood 3 weeks (second dose) and 6 weeks after treatment began. Study-wide results and limits: Pretreatment blood TCR clonality under the median forecast improved survival.

Profiled with immunoSEQ multiplex PCR; TCRdb holds only in-frame clones, not every one. There are 100,000 to 150,000 clones in the sample; about 84% occur only once, and 2.4% lies in the top ten. Time point: peripheral blood 6 weeks after treatment start. This CDR3 spans 13 amino acids. Trimming left V 3 bases short and J 8 bases short, with 8 bases between. Germline CDR1 and CDR2: SGHTA and FQGTGA. About this clone: As yet, its antigen is unknown.

Source: PBMCs, taken around atezolizumab (anti-PD-L1) treatment. The chain couples TRBV7-3 to TRBJ1-6, with a weak D call TRBD1 (6 bases). This TCR was recovered from a man aged 45-60 years with urothelial cancer. CDR3 sequence: CASSLGADSPLHF. The CDR3 DNA sequence: TGTGCCAGCAGCTTGGGGGCGGATTCACCCCTCCACTTT. Complete variable domain (other parts from reference TRBV7-3 and TRBJ1-6): GAGVSQTPSNKVTEKGKYVELRCDPISGHTALYWYRQSLGQGPEFLIYFQGTGAADDSGLPNDRFFAVRPEGSVSTLKIQRTERGDSAVYLCASSLGADSPLHFGNGTRLTVT.